The 32 T cell receptor beta chains presented below share a single source sample, sequenced in a study of T cells after yellow fever vaccination. TCRdb independently ran MiXCR on the 5' RACE reads; one entry per CDR3 protein. The sample lists about 330,000 distinct CDR3 sequences, roughly 8% occurring once. Sequenced material: PBMCs, taken approximately 40 days after the first yellow fever vaccination. These receptors were collected from a man younger than 30 who received the YFV17D yellow fever vaccine.

CDR3 residues: CSAHQGRETQYF. CDR3 in DNA: TGCAGTGCGCATCAAGGGCGAGAGACCCAGTACTTC. The chain uses TRBV20-1 and TRBJ2-5; D is undetermined. The CDR3 is 12 residues long. Trimming took off 6 bases at V and 4 bases at J, with 12 bases between the two ends. Germline V gene sequence: CDR1 DFQATT, CDR2 SNEGSKA (reference sequence).

This clonotype occurred a few times. This rearrangement joins TRBV7-9 to TRBJ2-3; D not resolved. The CDR3 contains 11 residues. Germline CDR1 and CDR2: SEHNR and FQNEAQ (reference sequence). V was pared by 7 bases and J by 10 bases, with 12 bases between. The CDR3 DNA is TGTGCCAGCACCTCCCCAGGTGCGCAGTATTTT. Translation gives CASTSPGAQYF.

In this sample, this clonotype turned up a few times. The V and J genes are TRBV30 and TRBJ2-5, with D perhaps matching TRBD1 (6 bases). The V end was cut by 3 bases, the J end by 5 bases, with 10 bases between. Germline V CDR1 and CDR2: GTSNPN, SVGIG (reference sequence). The CDR3 extends over 12 amino acids. As DNA, the CDR3 is TGTGCCTGGAGCTCGCAGGGGGAGACCCAGTACTTC. Protein sequence: CAWSSQGETQYF.

This clonotype was picked up many times. V usage is TRBV4-3 and J usage is TRBJ1-2, with D maybe TRBD1 (5 bases). This CDR3 is built from 14 residues. V lost 3 bases, J lost 5 bases, and 13 bases lay in between. Looked up from germline, CDR1 is LGHNA and CDR2 is YSLEER. CDR3 region: CASSQTVGTYGYTF. The CDR3 DNA reads TGCGCCAGCAGCCAGACCGTGGGGACTTATGGCTACACCTTC.

This clonotype was observed a handful of times. The rearrangement links TRBV4-1 to TRBJ2-7; tentatively, D is TRBD2 (6 bases). This CDR3 contains 15 residues. The V end lost 4 bases, the J end lost 3 bases, and 16 bases lay between the germline ends. CDR1 is MGHRA and CDR2 is YSYEKL in the germline V gene. The CDR3 region has the DNA TGCGCCAGCAGCCTTCATCACACTAGCAACTACGAGCAGTACTTC. Amino acid sequence: CASSLHHTSNYEQYF.

This clonotype was observed a few times. The rearrangement links TRBV2 to TRBJ2-3; weak D call: TRBD1 (5 bases). V shed 8 bases and J shed 1 base, with 13 bases lying between them. Germline V gene lookup returns CDR1 SNHLY and CDR2 FYNNEI. The CDR3 spans 14 residues. This CDR3 reads CASGYVGRTDTQYF. The CDR3 bases are TGTGCCAGCGGTTACGTGGGGCGCACAGATACGCAGTATTTT.

The gene calls are TRBV27 and TRBJ1-6; D unclear. The V end lost 9 bases, the J end lost 6 bases, and 9 bases lay between the germline ends. CDR1 is MNHEY, CDR2 SMNVEV, per germline (reference sequence). The CDR3 length is 12 residues. CDR3 protein: CASSRLNSPLHF. The CDR3 nucleotides are TGTGCCAGTTCTCGTCTTAATTCACCCCTCCACTTT.

The CDR3 nucleotides read TGTGCCAGCAGTGAAGGGTTCCTAGCGGGGAAAAATGAGCAGTTCTTC. It translates to CASSEGFLAGKNEQFF. V is TRBV2 and J is TRBJ2-1; TRBD2 matches 9 bases. From germline, CDR1 is SNHLY and CDR2 FYNNEI. J lost 7 bases, V lost 1 base, and 8 bases had no gene match. The CDR3 is made up of 16 amino acids.

In its sample, this clonotype was seen a few times. The chain joins TRBV4-3 to TRBJ1-3, with D possibly matching TRBD1 (6 bases). Germline V gives CDR1 LGHNA, CDR2 YSLEER. The CDR3 is 15 residues long. Trimming left V 3 bases short and J 4 bases short, with 13 bases between. CDR3 sequence (DNA): TGCGCCAGCAGCCAGCACCAGGGGAAGGGAAACACCATATATTTT. It translates to CASSQHQGKGNTIYF.

This clonotype was seen many times. The chain carries TRBV7-3 and TRBJ2-7, with no clear D. V shed 5 bases and J shed 0 bases, with 11 bases lying between them. The germline gives CDR1 SGHTA, CDR2 FQGTGA. This CDR3 has 14 residues. CDR3 protein: CASSPTVDSYEQYF. For the CDR3, the DNA is TGTGCCAGCAGCCCGACCGTAGACTCCTACGAGCAGTACTTC.

This chain joins TRBV6-5 and TRBJ2-7; the D gene is possibly TRBD2 (5 bases). V was pared by 4 bases and J by 3 bases, with 16 bases between. This CDR3 comprises 15 residues. Germline V lookup: CDR1 MNHEY, CDR2 SVGAGI. The CDR3 sequence: CASSSLLVPLYEQYF. The DNA of the CDR3 is TGTGCCAGCAGTTCCTTACTAGTCCCCCTCTACGAGCAGTACTTC.

This clonotype has a handful of counts. The chain has TRBV24-1 and TRBJ1-2, with D tentatively TRBD1 (5 bases). Trimming left V 3 bases short and J 8 bases short, with 6 bases between. CDR1 and CDR2 (germline): KGHDR, SFDVKD. CDR3 length equals 11 residues. In nucleotides, the CDR3 is TGTGCCACCAGTGATCACAGGGGCTACACCTTC. Protein: CATSDHRGYTF.

This clonotype was seen more than once but under ten times. This chain uses TRBV9 with TRBJ2-2, with 8 nucleotides matching TRBD1. With V trimmed by 6 bases and J by 6 bases, 10 bases remained unmatched. The CDR3 contains 15 residues. Germline CDR1 SGDLS, CDR2 YYNGEE. The CDR3 reads CASNRDRQFSGELFF. CDR3 nucleotide sequence: TGTGCCAGCAACCGGGACAGGCAATTTTCCGGGGAGCTGTTTTTT. Full variable domain (outside the CDR3, taken from reference TRBV9 and TRBJ2-2): DSGVTQTPKHLITATGQRVTLRCSPRSGDLSVYWYQQSLDQGLQFLIQYYNGEERAKGNILERFSAQQFPDLHSELNLSSLELGDSALYFCASNRDRQFSGELFFGEGSRLTVL.

In DNA form, the CDR3 reads TGTGCCAGCAGTGAGGGTCGGCGGCCCGGGGAGCTGTTTTTT. Its protein product is CASSEGRRPGELFF. This sequence joins TRBV6-1 and TRBJ2-2; D ambiguous. Germline V gene sequence: CDR1 MNHNS, CDR2 SASEGT. V lost 3 bases and J 6 bases, leaving 11 bases between the germline ends. The CDR3 contains 14 residues.

V gene TRBV7-2 combines with J gene TRBJ1-5; 9 bases fit TRBD1. The V segment lost 0 bases and the J segment 2 bases; nucleotides outside the gene matches: 2. This CDR3 has 16 residues. Germline CDR1 is SGHTA and CDR2 is FQGNSA. CDR3 DNA: TGTGCCAGCAGCTTAGCCCGGACAGGGGGCAATCAGCCCCAGCATTTT. This codes for CASSLARTGGNQPQHF.

V is TRBV5-1 and J is TRBJ1-1; 8 bases agree with TRBD1. The CDR3 sequence is 15 residues long. The V segment lost 3 bases and the J segment 0 bases; nucleotides outside the gene matches: 4. CDR1 and CDR2 from the germline V gene are SGHRS and YFSETQ. The CDR3 sequence is CASSWMTGVNTEAFF. CDR3 coding DNA: TGCGCCAGCAGCTGGATGACAGGGGTGAACACTGAAGCTTTCTTT.

This chain uses TRBV3-1 with TRBJ1-5; D gene unclear. This CDR3 has 13 residues. V lost 3 bases and J 5 bases, leaving 8 bases between the germline ends. CDR1 and CDR2 (germline): LGHDT, YNNKEL (reference sequence). CDR3 DNA sequence: TGTGCCAGCAGCCAGATGACCGATCAGCCCCAGCATTTT. This gives the protein CASSQMTDQPQHF.

This clonotype was seen only once. The V gene is TRBV19, the J gene TRBJ2-5, with 10 nucleotides matching TRBD1. CDR3 length equals 16 residues. Germline assignment: CDR1 LNHDA and CDR2 SQIVND (reference sequence). After removal of 4 bases from V and 4 bases from J, the junction contained 9 bases not matched to a gene. In DNA form, the CDR3 reads TGTGCCAGTAGTAGGCGGACAGGGGGAGGTGGAGAGACCCAGTACTTC. As protein: CASSRRTGGGGETQYF. The variable domain in full, with the rest retrieved from reference TRBV19 and TRBJ2-5, is DGGITQSPKYLFRKEGQNVTLSCEQNLNHDAMYWYRQDPGQGLRLIYYSQIVNDFQKGDIAEGYSVSREKKESFPLTVTSAQKNPTAFYLCASSRRTGGGGETQYFGPGTRLLVL.

This clonotype has just a few counts. V is TRBV5-1 and J is TRBJ1-1; D uncertain. This CDR3 is built from 13 residues. The germline V gene encodes CDR1 SGHRS and CDR2 YFSETQ. The V end lost 0 bases, the J end lost 4 bases, and 7 bases lay between the germline ends. The CDR3 spells CASSLGFGTEAFF. The CDR3 bases are TGCGCCAGCAGCTTGGGGTTCGGCACTGAAGCTTTCTTT.

The V gene is TRBV13, the J gene TRBJ2-5, with 9 bases that match TRBD1. The CDR3 sequence is 15 residues long. Germline V gene lookup returns CDR1 PRHDT and CDR2 FYEKMQ (reference sequence). V was clipped by 4 bases and J by 2 bases; unmatched bases: 5. The CDR3 protein is CASSSRGTGQETQYF. Written as DNA, the CDR3 is TGTGCCAGCAGCTCAAGAGGGACAGGGCAAGAGACCCAGTACTTC.

The CDR3 is CASSSTQRSDYTF. The CDR3, as DNA: TGTGCCAGCAGTTCAACCCAAAGGAGCGACTACACCTTC. J is TRBJ1-2 and V is TRBV28, with D unresolved. The CDR3 loop spans 13 amino acids. V was cut by 4 bases and J by 10 bases, with 16 bases left in between. Germline loops: CDR1 MDHEN, CDR2 SYDVKM.

This chain joins TRBV5-1 and TRBJ1-1, with D possibly TRBD1 on 5 matching bases. Deletions cut 4 bases from V and 0 bases from J, with 10 bases between. The CDR3 runs to 14 residues. CDR1 SGHRS and CDR2 YFSETQ come from the germline V gene. CDR3 amino acids: CASSIGGMNTEAFF. CDR3 coding DNA: TGCGCCAGCAGCATCGGGGGTATGAACACTGAAGCTTTCTTT.

V and J are TRBV6-5 and TRBJ2-7; TRBD1 might be the D (6 bases). This CDR3 is built from 15 residues. Germline CDR1 reads MNHEY; CDR2 reads SVGAGI. V was trimmed by 4 bases and J by 3 bases, leaving 16 bases between them. Here the CDR3 reads CASSSLTGRNYEQYF. The CDR3 DNA sequence: TGTGCCAGCAGTTCCCTGACAGGAAGAAACTACGAGCAGTACTTC.

The CDR3 bases are TGTGCCAGCAGCTTAGCGGGCGGGACAGTCATAGAGACCCAGTACTTC. Amino acid sequence: CASSLAGGTVIETQYF. V is TRBV7-2 and J is TRBJ2-5, with D maybe TRBD1 (7 bases). Trimming pared 0 bases from V and 4 bases from J, leaving 15 bases between. Germline assignment: CDR1 SGHTA and CDR2 FQGNSA. The CDR3 length is 16 residues. Supplemented by reference TRBV7-2 and TRBJ2-5, the full variable domain reads GAGVSQSPSNKVTEKGKDVELRCDPISGHTALYWYRQSLGQGLEFLIYFQGNSAPDKSGLPSDRFSAERTGGSVSTLTIQRTQQEDSAVYLCASSLAGGTVIETQYFGPGTRLLVL.

The sample holds a few counts of this clonotype. The gene calls are TRBV5-5 and TRBJ1-1, with D possibly matching TRBD1 (6 bases). Trimming left V 4 bases short and J 8 bases short, with 15 bases between. CDR3 length: 13 residues. Germline values: CDR1 SGHKS, CDR2 YYEKEE (reference sequence). This CDR3 is CASSLGSGQEAFF. DNA for the CDR3: TGTGCCAGCAGCCTTGGTTCGGGACAAGAAGCTTTCTTT.

The genes are TRBV12-3 or TRBV12-4 and TRBJ1-2; D is ambiguous. The length of the CDR3 is 13 residues. V dropped 6 bases and J dropped 2 bases, with 10 bases sitting between them. The CDR3 DNA reads as TGTGCCAGCAGCTTACAAATCAACTATGGCTACACCTTC. It specifies CASSLQINYGYTF.

The sample holds a few counts of this clonotype. The chain has TRBV5-1 and TRBJ2-1; TRBD2 matches 7 bases. In germline, CDR1 is SGHRS, CDR2 YFSETQ. J was trimmed by 0 bases and V by 5 bases; bases with no gene match: 8. This CDR3 comprises 16 residues. The CDR3, as DNA: TGCGCCAGCAGTTCAGAGCGGGGAAGCTCCTACAATGAGCAGTTCTTC. Translated, it gives CASSSERGSSYNEQFF.

The V gene is TRBV20-1, the J gene TRBJ2-7, with D possibly TRBD2 on 5 matching bases. The CDR3 sequence is 14 residues long. Germline values: CDR1 DFQATT, CDR2 SNEGSKA (reference sequence). V was cut by 3 bases and J by 6 bases, with 18 bases left in between. CDR3 loop: CSARRGPGPPEQYF. The CDR3 DNA follows: TGCAGTGCTAGGCGAGGGCCGGGTCCTCCCGAGCAGTACTTC.

A few counts support this clonotype. V gene TRBV20-1 combines with J gene TRBJ2-3; the match to TRBD1 covers 8 bases. The CDR3 loop spans 13 amino acids. The trim removed 8 bases at V and 4 bases at J, leaving 8 bases unmatched. Germline V gene data show CDR1 as DFQATT and CDR2 as SNEGSKA (reference sequence). Written as DNA, the CDR3 is TGCAGTAGACTTCAGGGGGCAGCAGATACGCAGTATTTT. Its translation: CSRLQGAADTQYF.

The V call is TRBV4-1, the J call TRBJ1-1, with 9 bases fitting TRBD1. The junction had 7 bases not matched to a gene; V was cut back by 2 bases and J by 6 bases. Germline V gene lookup returns CDR1 MGHRA and CDR2 YSYEKL. The CDR3 length is 15 residues. The CDR3 here is CASSQLGTGLAEAFF. The CDR3 DNA reads TGCGCCAGCAGCCAACTCGGGACAGGGCTCGCTGAAGCTTTCTTT.

The genes are TRBV18 and TRBJ2-1; 11 bases align to TRBD2. V was clipped by 0 bases and J by 4 bases; unmatched bases: 5. This CDR3 spans 17 amino acids. Germline CDR1 is KGHSH and CDR2 is LQKENI. In DNA, the CDR3 is TGTGCCAGCTCACCACCTCCGGGACTAGCGGAGTACAATGAGCAGTTCTTC. Its translation is CASSPPPGLAEYNEQFF.

This clonotype was found a few times. The rearrangement uses TRBV29-1 and TRBJ2-5, with 8 bases aligning to TRBD1. The germline V gene encodes CDR1 SQVTM and CDR2 ANQGSEA. The length of the CDR3 is 13 residues. J lost 5 bases, V lost 0 bases, and 2 bases had no gene match. Written as DNA, the CDR3 is TGCAGCGTTGAAGACAGGGGGCCGGAGACCCAGTACTTC. This gives the protein CSVEDRGPETQYF.